This section outlines one T cell receptor beta chain sequence together with its context. Its specific antigen is unknown. Nothing much larger sits one base from this clone, and base qualities are not available. For TCR beta library preparation, roughly 2 micrograms of genomic DNA were extracted from the cryopreserved PBMCs. Longitudinal blood samples from CLL patients receiving ibrutinib monotherapy were subjected to high-throughput TCR beta sequencing. The patients took part in an open-label, single-center phase 2 trial of ibrutinib monotherapy. Each clonotype received, on average, 10x coverage in deep resolution sequencing performed on a MiSeq, where the target depth lay between 1 in 1 million and 1 in 200,000 T cells. The immunoSEQ hsTCRB Kit was used to generate TCR beta libraries. In the original analysis: The data were analyzed with ImmunoSEQ Analyzer and ImmunoSEQ Data Assistant, and V, D and J gene assignments followed IMGT definitions. Clonality was computed as one minus normalized Shannon entropy of productive rearrangement frequencies, ranging from 0 to 1. Only overrepresented clonotypes making up at least 0.05% of the repertoire of each patient were included in the public clonotype analysis. About twelve repertoires from age-matched healthy donors, obtained from immuneACCESS, served as clonality controls. TCRdb limited this immuneACCESS table to in-frame rearrangements with V and J called. A share of clones is missing; checked studies link under half to unresolved V genes, and the rest is unexplained. V and J calls and clone size are given by that table; D and trimming were obtained from the DNA. The sample data list 20,000 to 30,000 clones, and approximately 80% of these were observed just once. Jointly, the top ten make up approximately 10% of the sample.

This entry comes from a study of cytotoxic CD8 clonotypes in ibrutinib-treated CLL (dated by TCRdb to 2020 to 2023). About the investigation overall: The cohort was composed of some ten relapsed/refractory and roughly 14 treatment-naive patients; IGHV unmutated status was identified in approximately 18 patients. Responses were partial in 24 patients and complete in 2; after median 68 months follow-up, some 15 stayed in remission and some twelve progressed. The response samples were drawn at a median of 12 months into treatment, with a range of about 6 to 36 months. An average of about 250,000 productive templates and 94,082 productive rearrangements was obtained per sample. Of the approximately 94 people in the trial, about two dozen had longitudinal samples available. Cryopreserved peripheral blood mononuclear cells were collected at three points: before therapy, at response, and at either sustained remission or disease progression. Study-level results and caveats: Sampling times were not matched between patients in sustained remission and patients whose disease was progressing, and lymph node repertoires were not examined. At ibrutinib response clonality went up, during sustained remission it held steady, and at progression it dropped back toward baseline. Public clonotypes were found to be uncommon and were observed to contract or remain stable during treatment; the increase in clonality was shown to reflect expansion of private clonotypes at ibrutinib response. Baseline clonality was found to be higher than that of age-matched healthy donors and was strongly correlated with circulating CD8+ T-cell counts.

There are 14 amino acids in the CDR3, from cysteine to phenylalanine inclusive. Just the 42-base CDR3 DNA is kept, in frame starting at base 1. Cut back by 4 bases and 6 bases, the V and J ends lie 17 bases apart. The germline V gene yields SGHTS for CDR1 and YDEGEE for CDR2. This clonotype originated in a human donor with chronic lymphocytic leukemia. The sample here was PBMCs, taken before ibrutinib treatment. Recombination linked TRBV5-8 to TRBJ2-7; no D gene is confidently identified. In nucleotide form, the sequence is TGTGCCAGCAGCCCCGGCTCGCTGGTCCGCGAGCAGTACTTC. This yields the protein CASSPGSLVREQYF.